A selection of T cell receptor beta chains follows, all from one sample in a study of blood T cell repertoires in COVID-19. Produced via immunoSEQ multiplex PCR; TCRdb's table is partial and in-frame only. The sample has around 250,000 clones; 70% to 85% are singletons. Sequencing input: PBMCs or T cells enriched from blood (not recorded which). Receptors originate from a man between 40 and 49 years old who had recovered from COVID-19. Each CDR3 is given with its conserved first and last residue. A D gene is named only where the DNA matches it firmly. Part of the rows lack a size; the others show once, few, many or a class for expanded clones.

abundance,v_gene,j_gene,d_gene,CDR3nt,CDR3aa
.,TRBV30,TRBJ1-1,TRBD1,TGTGCCTGGAGCCCTAGGAACAGGGGGCCCACTGAAGCTTTCTTT,CAWSPRNRGPTEAFF
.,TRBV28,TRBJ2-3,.,TGTGCCAGCAGTTTACAGGGCGCAGATACGCAGTATTTT,CASSLQGADTQYF
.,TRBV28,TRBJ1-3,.,TGTGCCAGCAGGGTGGGGGGAGGAAGACTCTCTGGAAACACCATATATTTT,CASRVGGGRLSGNTIYF
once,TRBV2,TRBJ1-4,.,TGTGCCAGCATACAGGGTCGGGCTAATGAAAAACTGTTTTTT,CASIQGRANEKLFF
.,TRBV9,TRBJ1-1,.,TGTGCCAGCAGCGTAGAACAGGGAAAAACTGAAGCTTTCTTT,CASSVEQGKTEAFF
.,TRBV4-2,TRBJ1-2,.,TGTGCCAGCAGCCAGCTGGGGGGGGAGGGGTATGGCTACACCTTC,CASSQLGGEGYGYTF
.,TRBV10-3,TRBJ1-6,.,TGTGCCATCAGTGGAGGTCAGCAAAATTCACCCCTCCACTTT,CAISGGQQNSPLHF
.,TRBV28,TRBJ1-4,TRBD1,TGTGCCAGCAGTTTAGAGGGGGCGCTAACTAATGAAAAACTGTTTTTT,CASSLEGALTNEKLFF
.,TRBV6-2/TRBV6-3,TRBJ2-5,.,TGTGCCAGCAGCCTACTAAGGGGGACCCAGTACTTC,CASSLLRGTQYF
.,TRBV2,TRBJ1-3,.,TGTGCCAGCGACCAGGGTCGGACTGGAAACACCATATATTTT,CASDQGRTGNTIYF
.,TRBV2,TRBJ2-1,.,TGTGCCAGCAGCCCAGAAAGCTCCTACAATGAGCAGTTCTTC,CASSPESSYNEQFF
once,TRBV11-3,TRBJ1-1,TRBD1,TGTGCCAGCAGCGAGGGGACAGGAGGCCTGAGTGAAGCTTTCTTT,CASSEGTGGLSEAFF
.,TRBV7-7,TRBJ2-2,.,TGTGCCAGCAGCCCGTCACCGGGACATTTGAACACCGGGGAGCTGTTTTTT,CASSPSPGHLNTGELFF
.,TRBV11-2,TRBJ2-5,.,TGTGCCAGCAGCCTGGTTGCTAGCAGGGAGACCCAGTACTTC,CASSLVASRETQYF
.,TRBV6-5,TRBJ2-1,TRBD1,TGTGCCAGCTGGGACAGGGTCTACAATGAGCAGTTCTTC,CASWDRVYNEQFF
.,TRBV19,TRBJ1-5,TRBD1,TGTGCCAGTAGTATACAGGGGGCTGTTCTCCAGCATTTT,CASSIQGAVLQHF
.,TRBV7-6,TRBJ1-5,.,TGTGCCAGCAGCTCTGAACTCAATCAGCCCCAGCATTTT,CASSSELNQPQHF
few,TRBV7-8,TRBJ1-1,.,TGTGCCAGCAGCTTTGAGCAGGCGAGTCTGACGGCTTTCTTT,CASSFEQASLTAFF
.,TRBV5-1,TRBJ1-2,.,TGCGCCAGCAGCTTAGGAGGGGTCGGTGGCTACACCTTC,CASSLGGVGGYTF
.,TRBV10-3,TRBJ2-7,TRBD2,TGTGCCATCAGTCTCGGACTAGCGGGTACCTCCTGGGAGCAGTACTTC,CAISLGLAGTSWEQYF
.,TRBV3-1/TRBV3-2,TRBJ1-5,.,TGTGCCAGCAGCCGGAGCCTCAACAATCAGCCCCAGCATTTT,CASSRSLNNQPQHF
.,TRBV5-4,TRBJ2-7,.,TGTGCCAGCAGCTTGGGCAGGGTAAACTACGAGCAGTACTTC,CASSLGRVNYEQYF
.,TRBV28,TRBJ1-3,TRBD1,TGTGCCAGCAGTTTATATCCCACAGGAACAGGGGGAACCGGAAACACCATATATTTT,CASSLYPTGTGGTGNTIYF
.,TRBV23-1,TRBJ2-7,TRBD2,TGCGCCAGCAGCAAGGGGAGGGACCACGAGCAGTACTTC,CASSKGRDHEQYF
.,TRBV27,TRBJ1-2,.,TGTGCCAGCAGTTTACAGGGTTACTATGGCTACACCTTC,CASSLQGYYGYTF
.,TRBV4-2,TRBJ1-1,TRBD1,TGTGCCAGCAGCCCCCAGCGGACAGGGGGCTCTGACATACTGAACACTGAAGCTTTCTTT,CASSPQRTGGSDILNTEAFF
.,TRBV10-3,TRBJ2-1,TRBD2,TGTGCCATCACCATCGGCGGGAGGGAGAGGGGTGAGCAGTTCTTC,CAITIGGRERGEQFF
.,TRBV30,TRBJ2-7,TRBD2,TGTGCCTGGAGAGGGACAGGGTCGAATAGCGGGAGGGCCTACGAGCAGTACTTC,CAWRGTGSNSGRAYEQYF
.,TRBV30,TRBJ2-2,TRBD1,TGTGGACGAGGGGGCAGGAACACCGGGGAGCTGTTTTTT,CGRGGRNTGELFF
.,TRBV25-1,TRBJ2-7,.,TGTGCCAGCGCGGACAGTTACTACGAGCAGTACTTC,CASADSYYEQYF
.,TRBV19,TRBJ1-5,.,TGTGCCAGTAGTTCGCCGGGGTACCAGCCCCAGCATTTT,CASSSPGYQPQHF
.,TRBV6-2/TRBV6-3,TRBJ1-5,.,TGTGCCAGCAGTTTCCAGGGTAGGCAGCCCCAGCATTTT,CASSFQGRQPQHF
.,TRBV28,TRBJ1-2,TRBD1,TGTGCCAGCAGCCCTATGGGACAGGTAGCTAACTATGGCTACACCTTC,CASSPMGQVANYGYTF
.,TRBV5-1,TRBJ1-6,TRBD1,TGCGCCAGCAGCTTACAGGGGGCGCTTAATTCACCCCTCCACTTT,CASSLQGALNSPLHF
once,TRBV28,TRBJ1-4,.,TGTGCCAGTAAAGGTGGCCAGGGATTGGGTGAAAAACTGTTTTTT,CASKGGQGLGEKLFF
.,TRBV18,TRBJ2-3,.,TGTGCCAGCTCACCACGAATAGCGGTGCTCACAGATACGCAGTATTTT,CASSPRIAVLTDTQYF
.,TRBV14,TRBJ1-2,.,TGTGCCAGCAGCCAAGTAGCAGGGTCCCTTGGCTACACCTTC,CASSQVAGSLGYTF
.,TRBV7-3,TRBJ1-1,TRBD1,TGTGCCAGCAGCTCCACAGGGGGTCGAGCTTTCTTT,CASSSTGGRAFF
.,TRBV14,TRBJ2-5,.,TGTGCCAGCAGCTTCCGACTAGAACAAGAGACCCAGTACTTC,CASSFRLEQETQYF
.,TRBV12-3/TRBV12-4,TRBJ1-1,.,TGTGCCAGCAGTTCCACTAGGGCTTTCTTT,CASSSTRAFF
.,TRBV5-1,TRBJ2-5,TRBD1,TGCGCCAGCAGCGCCTACAGGGGGGCCCAAGAGACCCAGTACTTC,CASSAYRGAQETQYF
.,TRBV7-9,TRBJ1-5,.,TGTGCCAGCAGCTTACGGGGGGGTCAGCCCCAGCATTTT,CASSLRGGQPQHF
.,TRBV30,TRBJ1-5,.,TGTGCCTGGAGTGTACTGTTAGGGGTTGATCAGCCCCAGCATTTT,CAWSVLLGVDQPQHF
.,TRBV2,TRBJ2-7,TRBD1,TGTGCCAGCCGGGACAGTATACTCGGCGAGCAGTACTTC,CASRDSILGEQYF
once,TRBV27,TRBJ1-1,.,TGTGCCAGCAGTTTATCGGGAGGAATTGAAGCTTTCTTT,CASSLSGGIEAFF
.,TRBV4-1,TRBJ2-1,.,TGCGCCAGCAGCCCTCCGACAACAACCCCAGAGAATGAGCAGTTCTTC,CASSPPTTTPENEQFF
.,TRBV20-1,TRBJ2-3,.,TGCAGTGCTAGTCCCAGCGTCGCAGATACGCAGTATTTT,CSASPSVADTQYF
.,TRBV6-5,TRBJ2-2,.,TGTGCCAGCAGTTACGCCGGGACACTCAACACCGGGGAGCTGTTTTTT,CASSYAGTLNTGELFF
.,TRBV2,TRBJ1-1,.,TGTGCCAGCAGTGAGGAGGGAGGGGGGGCTTTCTTT,CASSEEGGGAFF
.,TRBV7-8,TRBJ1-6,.,TGTGCCAGCGGCGAGGTACGAAGTTATTCACCCCTCCACTTT,CASGEVRSYSPLHF
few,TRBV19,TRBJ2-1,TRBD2,TGTGCCAGCCGCCGAAGGGGTAGCGGGAGCGACAATGAGCAGTTCTTC,CASRRRGSGSDNEQFF
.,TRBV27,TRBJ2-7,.,TGTGCCAGCAGTTTATCCGGAGGACCCTCCTACGAGCAGTACTTC,CASSLSGGPSYEQYF
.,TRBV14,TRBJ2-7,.,TGTGCCAGCAGCCATGGGTTGGGACACTACGAGCAGTACTTC,CASSHGLGHYEQYF
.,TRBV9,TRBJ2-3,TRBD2,TGTGCCAGCAGCGTAACGGCGGGAGTAATAGATACGCAGTATTTT,CASSVTAGVIDTQYF
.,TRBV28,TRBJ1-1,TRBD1,TGTGCCAGCAGAACAGGGGGCGCGTCCACTGAAGCTTTCTTT,CASRTGGASTEAFF